A single sample is the source of the 29 T cell receptor beta chains below, sequenced in a study of beta chain features in type 1 diabetes. The investigators reverse transcribed all of the isolated RNA, so they sequenced expressed TCRB transcripts. This table comes from immunoSEQ multiplex PCR, and its TCRdb copy is limited to in-frame clones, with some not included. The top ten hold 0.9% to 1.2% of the sample, which has 250,000 to 300,000 clones, 8% seen once. The source material was central memory CD4+ T cells from blood. These receptors came from a young woman in good health.

Comment on this clone: One base away lies a much larger clone, so this may be a sequencing read error. The CDR3 nucleotides read TGTGCCAGCAGCAGGGACAGGGAAGAGACCCAGTACTTC. The encoded protein is CASSRDREETQYF. The rearrangement links TRBV11-3 to TRBJ2-5; the match to TRBD1 covers 9 bases. With V trimmed by 5 bases and J by 3 bases, 1 base remained unmatched. This CDR3 has 13 residues. CDR1 and CDR2 (germline): SGHNT, YENEEA.

This clone was counted a few times. V is TRBV7-2 and J is TRBJ2-7; maybe TRBD2 (7 bases). With 3 bases removed from V and 5 bases from J, the gap between germline ends came to 14 bases. The germline gives CDR1 SGHTA, CDR2 FQGNSA. The CDR3 length is 14 residues. DNA for the CDR3: TGTGCCAGCAGCTTCCGGGGGGCCGCCCACGAGCAGTACTTC. Translated: CASSFRGAAHEQYF. The full variable domain, with the rest looked up from reference TRBV7-2 and TRBJ2-7, is GAGVSQSPSNKVTEKGKDVELRCDPISGHTALYWYRQSLGQGLEFLIYFQGNSAPDKSGLPSDRFSAERTGGSVSTLTIQRTQQEDSAVYLCASSFRGAAHEQYFGPGTRLTVT.

The chain couples TRBV6-6 to TRBJ1-1, with D unclear. The ends were cut back, 2 bases at V and 4 bases at J, with 5 bases in the middle. Per the germline V gene, CDR1 is MNHNY and CDR2 is SVGAGI (reference sequence). The CDR3 is 12 residues long. The CDR3 reads CASSYEITEAFF. In nucleotides, the CDR3 is TGTGCCAGCAGTTACGAGATCACTGAAGCTTTCTTT.

This clone was seen only a few times. The V and J genes are TRBV6-5 and TRBJ1-2; the D gene is possibly TRBD1 (6 bases). Per the germline V gene, CDR1 is MNHEY and CDR2 is SVGAGI. The CDR3 has 15 residues. V lost 5 bases, J lost 4 bases, and 17 bases lay in between. The DNA for the CDR3 is TGTGCCAGCAGTAAAGGGACACCACGGGGCTATGGCTACACCTTC. Encoded protein: CASSKGTPRGYGYTF.

This clone showed up just a few times. The rearrangement uses TRBV11-3 and TRBJ2-3, with a tentative D call TRBD1 (6 bases). The CDR3 totals 16 residues. V shed 4 bases and J shed 1 base, with 15 bases lying between them. Germline loops: CDR1 SGHNT, CDR2 YENEEA. This chain's CDR3 is CASSYTGRGGTDTQYF. The CDR3 bases are TGTGCCAGCAGCTACACAGGGCGAGGAGGCACAGATACGCAGTATTTT.

This clone occurred many times. This sequence joins TRBV7-3 and TRBJ2-6; perhaps TRBD1 as D (5 bases). V was cut by 5 bases and J by 0 bases, with 17 bases left in between. This CDR3 is built from 18 residues. Germline V CDR1 and CDR2: SGHTA, FQGTGA. In nucleotides, the CDR3 is TGTGCCAGCAGCCCGCGACAGCCCAATCGCTCTGGGGCCAACGTCCTGACTTTC. It encodes CASSPRQPNRSGANVLTF.

This clone turned up a few times. The chain links TRBV2 to TRBJ1-5; D may be TRBD1 (5 bases). Trimming removed 6 bases at V and 7 bases at J, with 13 bases between. Germline CDR1 SNHLY, CDR2 FYNNEI. This CDR3 is 13 amino acids long. DNA of the CDR3: TGTGCCAGCAGCCTTTCGGGGGTCCAGCCCCAGCATTTT. Translation gives CASSLSGVQPQHF.

The chain uses TRBV7-2 and TRBJ2-5; D unclear. Trimming shortened V by 5 bases and J by 2 bases, and 15 bases separated the two germline ends. The CDR3 contains 15 residues. The V gene's germline CDR1 is SGHTA and CDR2 FQGNSA. CDR3 bases: TGTGCCAGCAGCCAAGATCAGAACCGTCAAGAGACCCAGTACTTC. This sequence encodes CASSQDQNRQETQYF.

This clone was found a few times. The rearrangement joins TRBV7-2 to TRBJ2-5; a possible D gene is TRBD2 (6 bases). V was cut by 1 base and J by 3 bases, with 15 bases left in between. CDR3 length: 16 residues. Germline V lookup: CDR1 SGHTA, CDR2 FQGNSA. The CDR3 here is CASSLGWREEKETQYF. The CDR3 region has the DNA TGTGCCAGCAGCTTAGGGTGGCGGGAAGAGAAAGAGACCCAGTACTTC.

This clone has a handful of counts. The rearrangement joins TRBV7-2 to TRBJ1-1; 8 nucleotides line up with TRBD1. J was trimmed by 7 bases and V by 2 bases; bases with no gene match: 3. The CDR3 is 13 residues long. The V gene's germline CDR1 is SGHTA and CDR2 FQGNSA. The CDR3 DNA follows: TGTGCCAGCAGCTTACAAACAGGGGGTGAAGCTTTCTTT. Translated: CASSLQTGGEAFF.

The V call is TRBV7-2, the J call TRBJ2-1; TRBD2 agrees at 10 bases. CDR1 SGHTA and CDR2 FQGNSA come from the germline V gene. This CDR3 spans 16 amino acids. V gave up 4 bases and J gave up 4 bases; unmatched junction bases: 7. The CDR3 reads CASSSLLAGMYNEQFF. The CDR3 coding sequence is TGTGCCAGCAGCTCCTTACTAGCGGGAATGTACAATGAGCAGTTCTTC.

This clone has at least ten counts. This CDR3 is CASSNLTGPDYGYTF. CDR3 DNA sequence: TGTGCCAGCAGCAACTTGACAGGGCCCGACTATGGCTACACCTTC. The gene calls are TRBV21-1 and TRBJ1-2; whether TRBD1, the table's D call, matches the DNA was not checked. TRBV21-1 is shown as a pseudogene. The CDR3 contains 15 residues.

V usage is TRBV29-1 and J usage is TRBJ2-1; 8 nucleotides align to TRBD2. The CDR3 sequence is 13 residues long. After removal of 5 bases from V and 4 bases from J, the junction contained 4 bases not matched to a gene. Per the germline V gene, CDR1 is SQVTM and CDR2 is ANQGSEA. CDR3 coding DNA: TGCAGCGTTTTTGGACTAGCTTACAATGAGCAGTTCTTC. Protein sequence: CSVFGLAYNEQFF.

There are many counts of this clone. This CDR3 is CASGTANQPQHF. The CDR3 DNA is TGTGCCAGCGGGACAGCAAATCAGCCCCAGCATTTT. The chain is built from TRBV6-6 and TRBJ1-5, with 7 bases aligning to TRBD1. Germline V gives CDR1 MNHNY, CDR2 SVGAGI (reference sequence). The CDR3 contains 12 residues. With 8 bases clipped from V and 4 bases from J, the junction kept 2 bases outside the gene matches.

This clone came up a few times. At one of its ends the junction is not consistent with the germline gene, which may arise from a read error. V is TRBV18 and J is TRBJ1-3; TRBD1 agrees at 8 bases. Germline CDR1 is KGHSH and CDR2 is LQKENI. The CDR3 length is 18 residues. The CDR3 DNA is TGTGCCAGCTCCCCACAGGGACAGGCCCCGTTCTCTGGAAACACCATATATTTT. Protein: CASSPQGQAPFSGNTIYF.

In this sample, this clone turned up a few times. The chain is built from TRBV28 and TRBJ1-1, with D tentatively TRBD1 (5 bases). The CDR3 covers 14 residues. CDR1 and CDR2 (germline): MDHEN, SYDVKM. V shed 2 bases and J shed 5 bases, with 12 bases lying between them. CDR3 sequence (DNA): TGTGCCAGCAGTTTACAGGGCCGAGGGACTGAAGCTTTCTTT. Protein product: CASSLQGRGTEAFF.

This clone came up many times. The chain recombines TRBV5-5 with TRBJ1-6; 9 nucleotides agree with TRBD1. Germline lookup yields CDR1 SGHKS and CDR2 YYEKEE (reference sequence). This CDR3 has 16 residues. Trimming at V came to 3 bases and at J to 9 bases, leaving 10 bases not matched to a gene. CDR3: CASSSQTGGYGSPLHF. CDR3 DNA sequence: TGTGCCAGCAGCTCTCAGACAGGGGGTTATGGTTCACCCCTCCACTTT.

This clone was counted ten times or more. J is TRBJ2-1 and V is TRBV27; 7 nucleotides line up with TRBD2. The ends lost 4 bases at V and 6 bases at J; junction bases unmatched: 6. The CDR3 runs 14 residues. CDR1 and CDR2 (germline): MNHEY, SMNVEV (reference sequence). The CDR3 DNA sequence: TGTGCCAGCAGTTATTCGGGAGGAGCCAATGAGCAGTTCTTC. Amino acids: CASSYSGGANEQFF.

This CDR3 reads CASSPRPGRISYSYNEQFF. CDR3 DNA sequence: TGTGCCAGCAGCCCCCGGCCGGGACGAATTTCATACTCCTACAATGAGCAGTTCTTC. V usage is TRBV28 and J usage is TRBJ2-1; D may correspond to TRBD1 or TRBD2 (5 bases each). The germline CDR1 and CDR2 sequences are MDHEN and SYDVKM. Trimming shortened V by 6 bases and J by 0 bases, and 24 bases separated the two germline ends. This CDR3 has 19 residues.

This chain uses TRBV5-6 with TRBJ2-7, with D possibly matching TRBD2 (7 bases). CDR1 is SGHDT and CDR2 is YYEEEE in the germline V gene. CDR3 length: 14 amino acids. Between the trimmed V and J ends, which lost 2 bases and 4 bases, there was a span of 13 bases. The CDR3 spells CASSFGRGQYEQYV. The CDR3 region has the DNA TGTGCCAGCAGCTTTGGGCGGGGGCAATACGAGCAGTACGTC.

The V gene is TRBV4-3, the J gene TRBJ1-2; possible D gene TRBD1, 5 bases. The germline V gene encodes CDR1 LGHNA and CDR2 YSLEER. The CDR3 has 15 amino acids. V was pared by 1 base and J by 7 bases, with 16 bases between. The CDR3 region is CASSQGAGLGFGYTF. The CDR3 nucleotides read TGCGCCAGCAGCCAAGGAGCGGGGCTGGGCTTTGGCTACACCTTC.

The rearrangement joins TRBV5-8 to TRBJ2-1; possibly TRBD2 for D (6 bases). V lost 8 bases to trimming and J lost 7 bases, with 16 bases between them. This CDR3 is 13 amino acids long. Germline values: CDR1 SGHTS, CDR2 YDEGEE. The CDR3 DNA is TGTGCCAGTACACGACTAGGCTGGAATGAGCAGTTCTTC. This sequence encodes CASTRLGWNEQFF. Full variable domain (remainder filled in from reference TRBV5-8 and TRBJ2-1): EAGVTQSPTHLIKTRGQQATLRCSPISGHTSVYWYQQALGLGLQFLLWYDEGEERNRGNFPPRFSGRQFPNYSSELNVNALELEDSALYLCASTRLGWNEQFFGPGTRLTVL.

The CDR3 region is CASSLTSGVSGELFF. The CDR3 DNA reads TGTGCCAGCAGTTTGACTAGCGGGGTCTCCGGGGAGCTGTTTTTT. The chain has TRBV9 and TRBJ2-2; 11 bases align to TRBD2. This CDR3 spans 15 amino acids. Trimming took 5 bases from V and 6 from J; bases not matched to a gene: 6. From germline, CDR1 is SGDLS and CDR2 YYNGEE.

The chain carries TRBV29-1 and TRBJ1-3; D remains ambiguous. Germline CDR1 is SQVTM and CDR2 is ANQGSEA. The CDR3 loop spans 11 amino acids. Trimming took off 7 bases at V and 4 bases at J, with 8 bases between the two ends. The CDR3 DNA sequence: TGCAGCGGCAGACTGGGAAACACCATATATTTT. Translation gives CSGRLGNTIYF.

This clone has more than one count but fewer than ten. For the CDR3, the DNA is TGCAGTGCTAGAGAGGACAATGAGCAGTTCTTC. It encodes CSAREDNEQFF. The rearrangement links TRBV20-1 to TRBJ2-1, with D hard to call. Trimming shortened V by 0 bases and J by 5 bases, and 2 bases separated the two germline ends. CDR1 is DFQATT and CDR2 is SNEGSKA in the germline V gene (reference sequence). CDR3 length: 11 residues.

The chain is built from TRBV29-1 and TRBJ1-1; D gene unclear. Germline loops: CDR1 SQVTM, CDR2 ANQGSEA. V was shortened by 4 bases and J by 0 bases, with 9 bases between the two germline ends. CDR3 length equals 13 residues. The CDR3 coding sequence is TGCAGCGTTGTCCTTCAGGTGAACACTGAAGCTTTCTTT. It yields the protein CSVVLQVNTEAFF.

Ten or more counts support this clone. This chain uses TRBV13 with TRBJ1-6; unclear D gene. The CDR3 loop spans 14 amino acids. Per germline, CDR1 PRHDT and CDR2 FYEKMQ (reference sequence). V was shortened by 2 bases and J by 8 bases, with 10 bases between the two germline ends. For the CDR3, the DNA is TGTGCCAGCAGCTTATCAGTCGTGGATTCACCCCTCCACTTT. The encoded protein is CASSLSVVDSPLHF.

The V call is TRBV10-3, the J call TRBJ1-2; 7 bases map to TRBD1. The V and J ends lost 6 bases and 4 bases, in that order; junction bases with no gene match: 5. CDR1 and CDR2 (germline): ENHRY, SYGVKD. The CDR3 extends over 13 amino acids. The CDR3 DNA is TGTGCCATCAGGAAGGGACAGATCTATGGCTACACCTTC. This translates into CAIRKGQIYGYTF.

V and J are TRBV9 and TRBJ2-5; the D is unclear. The CDR3 contains 13 residues. CDR1 and CDR2 (germline): SGDLS, YYNGEE. V was shortened by 0 bases and J by 3 bases, with 6 bases between the two germline ends. CDR3 DNA: TGTGCCAGCAGCGTAGTTAGGAAAGAGACCCAGTACTTC. It yields the protein CASSVVRKETQYF. The variable domain in full, completed from reference TRBV9 and TRBJ2-5, reads DSGVTQTPKHLITATGQRVTLRCSPRSGDLSVYWYQQSLDQGLQFLIQYYNGEERAKGNILERFSAQQFPDLHSELNLSSLELGDSALYFCASSVVRKETQYFGPGTRLLVL.